At least ten counts were recorded for the clone carrying this T cell receptor (beta chain). Its antigen is as yet unknown. The sample belongs to a study of identical twins. Study-wide results and caveats: Cord blood's abundant beta clonotypes had fewer insertions, unlike memory repertoires.

This CDR3 region has 16 residues. CDR1 is LGHNT, CDR2 FRNRAP, per germline. Trimming removed 0 bases from V and 1 base from J, with 9 bases in between. TCRdb recomputed calls from the 5' RACE reads with MiXCR, one row per CDR3 protein. The sample yields about 720,000 distinct CDR3 sequences, more than 6.5% seen once. The sample also formed part of further work on yellow fever vaccine responses in identical twins.

The chain couples TRBV12-5 to TRBJ2-2; D uncertain. This sequence originates from a woman younger than 35 in good health. Sequenced material: PBMCs. CDR3 loop: CASGLVNSVNTGELFF. In nucleotides, the CDR3 is TGTGCTAGTGGTTTGGTGAATTCCGTGAACACCGGGGAGCTGTTTTTT.